This is a list of T cell receptor beta chains from one sample in a study of T cells after yellow fever vaccination. TCRdb fed the 5' RACE reads into MiXCR, producing one record per CDR3 protein. The data hold hundreds of thousands of distinct CDR3 sequences, with 10% to 15% observed a single time. Sequencing used PBMCs, obtained on the day of the yellow fever booster vaccination. The receptor set was obtained from a man between 25 and 39 years old who received the YFV17D yellow fever vaccine. The CDR3 runs from the conserved cysteine through the conserved F or W. Each record gives: D gene, J gene, V gene, clone size, CDR3 DNA, CDR3 protein. D genes are given only for firm matches. Where a row states a size, it is once, few, many or the class of an expanded clone; other rows omit it.

.,TRBJ2-7,TRBV20-1,many,TGCAGTGCTAGGGACAACTCCTACGAGCAGTACTTC,CSARDNSYEQYF
.,TRBJ2-5,TRBV12-3/TRBV12-4,.,TGTGCCAGCAGCCCCCGTGACCGGGGACCTCAAGAGACCCAGTACTTC,CASSPRDRGPQETQYF
TRBD2,TRBJ2-3,TRBV20-1,.,TGCAGTGCTAGGGCTAGCGGGAGGGCCCGAGATACGCAGTATTTT,CSARASGRARDTQYF
.,TRBJ2-7,TRBV7-2,few,TGTGCCAGCAGCTTAAATCGGGGAGCGGTCTACGAGCAGTACTTC,CASSLNRGAVYEQYF
TRBD1,TRBJ2-1,TRBV20-1,.,TGCAGTGCTAGAGGGACAGGGGATTACAATGAGCAGTTCTTC,CSARGTGDYNEQFF
.,TRBJ2-3,TRBV5-1,.,TGCGCCAGCCTCTCCCCCACAGATACGCAGTATTTT,CASLSPTDTQYF
.,TRBJ1-2,TRBV12-3/TRBV12-4,few,TGTGCCAGCAGTCCCCGACTGATTAACTATGGCTACACCTTC,CASSPRLINYGYTF
TRBD2,TRBJ2-1,TRBV20-1,once,TGCTGTGCTAGAGATCTGAGGCGGGAGTTTTGGAATGAGCAGTTCTTC,CCARDLRREFWNEQFF
.,TRBJ2-7,TRBV2,.,TGTGCCAGCAGTGAAAAGTACAGTGACTACGAGCAGTACTTC,CASSEKYSDYEQYF
TRBD1,TRBJ2-5,TRBV6-1,.,TGTGCCAGCATCCGCCCCCCCGACAGGGGAAGAGAGACCCAGTACTTC,CASIRPPDRGRETQYF
TRBD1,TRBJ2-1,TRBV30,.,TGTGCCTGGAGTGTGTCAGGGGGTCCCTCCTACAATGAGCAGTTCTTC,CAWSVSGGPSYNEQFF
.,TRBJ2-7,TRBV6-2/TRBV6-3,.,TGTGCCAGCAGTTACTCGCAGGGGAAGGGCGAGCAGTACTTC,CASSYSQGKGEQYF
.,TRBJ2-3,TRBV20-1,few,TGCAGTGCCGAAGGCCGTTCAGATACGCAGTATTTT,CSAEGRSDTQYF
.,TRBJ1-2,TRBV5-1,many,TGCGCCAGCAGCCCCACTGCAGGAACAGCGGACTATGGCTACACCTTC,CASSPTAGTADYGYTF
.,TRBJ2-3,TRBV4-3,many,TGCGCCAGCAGCGGTAGCAGCACAGATACGCAGTATTTT,CASSGSSTDTQYF
.,TRBJ1-1,TRBV19,.,TGTGCCAGTACCTTACAGGATAACACTGAAGCTTTCTTT,CASTLQDNTEAFF
.,TRBJ2-1,TRBV20-1,.,TGCAGCGCTACCCCCGGGGGACCGAGGTCCTACAATGAGCAGTTCTTC,CSATPGGPRSYNEQFF
TRBD2,TRBJ2-2,TRBV11-2,few,TGTGCCAGCAGCTTCAGGGGGACTAGCGGGAGCTCCGAGGGTGGGGAGCTGTTTTTT,CASSFRGTSGSSEGGELFF
TRBD1,TRBJ2-3,TRBV5-1,many,TGTGCCAGCAGCTTCGGACAGGGCACAGATACGCAGTATTTT,CASSFGQGTDTQYF
.,TRBJ2-1,TRBV20-1,.,TGCAGTGCTAGAGGAAGGGACCACACTTACAATGAGCAGTTCTTC,CSARGRDHTYNEQFF
TRBD1,TRBJ2-3,TRBV5-1,.,TGCGCCAGCAGCTTTAGGACAGGGGGCGGCACAGATACGCAGTATTTT,CASSFRTGGGTDTQYF
.,TRBJ2-3,TRBV7-2,.,TGTGCTTCTGGGCCTGGGGCATGGGCAGATACGCAGTATTTT,CASGPGAWADTQYF
TRBD2,TRBJ2-1,TRBV12-3/TRBV12-4,few,TGTGCCAGCAGTTTAAGGGCTAGCGGGAGTGGAAATGAGCAGTTCTTC,CASSLRASGSGNEQFF
TRBD2,TRBJ2-5,TRBV5-5,few,TGTGCCAGCAGCTTGGTAGGAGCGGGAGGTCTCGAGACCCAGTACTTC,CASSLVGAGGLETQYF
.,TRBJ2-3,TRBV7-2,.,TGTGCCAGCAGCACGCAGGGCACAGATACGCAGTATTTT,CASSTQGTDTQYF
.,TRBJ2-1,TRBV6-1,.,TGTGCCAGCAGGGGTAGGAGGGTAAGCGATGAGCAGTTCTTC,CASRGRRVSDEQFF
.,TRBJ2-3,TRBV5-1,.,TGCGCCAGCAGCTTGGCAGGGCAAACGAGTTATTCGGATACGCAGTATTTT,CASSLAGQTSYSDTQYF
.,TRBJ1-1,TRBV18,.,TGTGCCAGCTCACCACCTCAGGGTTGGGGGGAGGAAGCTTTCTTT,CASSPPQGWGEEAFF
.,TRBJ2-1,TRBV20-1,.,TGCAGTGCGCCGCCTACCCCGGCGTACAATGAGCAGTTCTTC,CSAPPTPAYNEQFF
TRBD1,TRBJ2-1,TRBV5-4,.,TGTGCCAGCAGCTTGGATTTGGGACAGGGTGGCAATGAGCAGTTCTTC,CASSLDLGQGGNEQFF
.,TRBJ2-7,TRBV18,few,TGTGCCAGCTCACCACTTTCGGGAGACGGAGGACTCGAGCAGTACTTC,CASSPLSGDGGLEQYF
.,TRBJ1-2,TRBV21-1,.,TGTGCCAGCAGCTCGTACTTACCCAATGGCTACACCTTC,CASSSYLPNGYTF
.,TRBJ2-1,TRBV10-1,few,TGCGCCAGCAGTGAGGGCAGAACCTACAATGAGCAGTTCTTC,CASSEGRTYNEQFF
.,TRBJ2-3,TRBV28,few,TGTGCAACGGGTGCAGGGGGCACAGATACGCAGTATTTT,CATGAGGTDTQYF
.,TRBJ2-7,TRBV7-2,.,TGTGCCAGCAGCTTCATGGAATTCGAGCAGTACTTC,CASSFMEFEQYF
.,TRBJ2-4,TRBV15,.,TGTGCCACCAGCAGAGATCGAAGTACGACGCTAGCCAAAAACATTCAGTACTTC,CATSRDRSTTLAKNIQYF
TRBD2,TRBJ2-5,TRBV4-3,.,TGCGCCAGCAGCCAAGATATAGCGGGAAAACTGGAGACCCAGTACTTC,CASSQDIAGKLETQYF
TRBD2,TRBJ2-1,TRBV3-1,few,TGTGCCAGCAGCCCGACCGGGACTAGCTCCTACAATGAGCAGTTCTTC,CASSPTGTSSYNEQFF
TRBD2,TRBJ2-1,TRBV20-1,.,TGCAGTGCTGGGGGCGGGAGGGCCGTTGAGCAGTTCTTC,CSAGGGRAVEQFF
.,TRBJ2-3,TRBV10-3,.,TGTGCCATCAGTGCGGTCTCAAATTCCCAAGATACGCAGTATTTT,CAISAVSNSQDTQYF
TRBD1,TRBJ1-1,TRBV5-8,few,TGTGCCAGCAGCTTGCGGTTGGACAGGGAAGCTTTCTTT,CASSLRLDREAFF
.,TRBJ2-7,TRBV7-2,few,TGTGCCAGCAGCTTAGCCCCCGGCCTAAACTACGAGCAGTACTTC,CASSLAPGLNYEQYF
.,TRBJ2-5,TRBV4-1,few,TGCGCCAGCAGCCAAGTTGAAGGAACGGGGGAGACCCAGTACTTC,CASSQVEGTGETQYF
TRBD2,TRBJ2-7,TRBV15,.,TGTGCCACCAGCAGTTCGGGGACTAGCGGGGGTCCTATGTACTTC,CATSSSGTSGGPMYF